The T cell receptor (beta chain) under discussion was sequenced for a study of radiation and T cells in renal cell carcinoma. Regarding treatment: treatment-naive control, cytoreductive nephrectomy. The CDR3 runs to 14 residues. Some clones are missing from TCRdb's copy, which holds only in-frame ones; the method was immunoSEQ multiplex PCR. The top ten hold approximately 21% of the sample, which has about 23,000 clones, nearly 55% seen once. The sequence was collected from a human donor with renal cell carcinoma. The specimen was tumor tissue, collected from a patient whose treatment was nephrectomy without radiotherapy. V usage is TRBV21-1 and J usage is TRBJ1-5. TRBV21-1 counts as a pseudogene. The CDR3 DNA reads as TGTGCCAGCAGCAAACAGGACGTCTACCAGCCCCAGCATTTT. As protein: CASSKQDVYQPQHF.